This is a list of T cell receptor beta chains from one sample in a study of blood T cell repertoires in COVID-19. Produced via immunoSEQ multiplex PCR; TCRdb's table is partial and in-frame only. The table includes about 270,000 clones, roughly 80% detected once. Sequencing used peripheral blood. The receptors come from a woman in her 50s with active or convalescent COVID-19. CDR3s include the opening cysteine and the closing phenylalanine or tryptophan. D genes are given only for firm matches. Clone size is given for some rows only: seen once, a few or many times, or a class if the clone is expanded.

v_call,clone_size,d_call,j_call,cdr3_aa,cdr3_nt
TRBV19,.,TRBD1,TRBJ2-3,CASRRDRGPDTQYF,TGTGCCAGTCGCCGGGACAGGGGACCAGATACGCAGTATTTT
TRBV6-1,many,TRBD1,TRBJ2-7,CASSERSGTEGYEQYF,TGTGCCAGCAGTGAGAGATCCGGGACAGAGGGCTACGAGCAGTACTTC
TRBV5-4,.,.,TRBJ2-7,CASSSRSRGSYEQYF,TGTGCCAGCAGCTCCCGGAGCAGGGGATCTTACGAGCAGTACTTC
TRBV7-9,.,TRBD2,TRBJ2-7,CASSLTSSGRRYEQYF,TGTGCCAGCAGCTTAACTTCTAGCGGGAGAAGGTACGAGCAGTACTTC
TRBV5-8,once,.,TRBJ2-1,CASSRRLSLTGNEQFF,TGTGCCAGCAGCCGGAGGCTATCGCTTACGGGGAATGAGCAGTTCTTC
TRBV5-4,.,.,TRBJ2-3,CASSLGVEGDTQYF,TGTGCCAGCAGCTTGGGGGTGGAGGGAGATACGCAGTATTTT
TRBV6-2/TRBV6-3,.,.,TRBJ2-7,CASSFRSTFSYEQYF,TGTGCCAGCAGTTTCCGTTCGACATTCTCCTACGAGCAGTACTTC
TRBV19,.,.,TRBJ1-4,CASSTVVTEKLFF,TGTGCCAGTAGCACAGTCGTGACAGAAAAACTGTTTTTT
TRBV28,.,TRBD1,TRBJ2-7,CASSLLSTGDYEQYF,TGTGCCAGCAGTTTACTGTCGACAGGGGACTACGAGCAGTACTTC
TRBV9,.,.,TRBJ2-1,CASSVEATTYNEQFF,TGTGCCAGCAGCGTAGAAGCGACTACCTACAATGAGCAGTTCTTC
TRBV15,.,.,TRBJ2-6,CATSRNPTAVGANVLTF,TGTGCCACCAGCAGAAATCCGACAGCCGTGGGGGCCAACGTCCTGACTTTC
TRBV2,.,.,TRBJ2-3,CASIRDSTDTQYF,TGTGCCAGTATAAGGGACTCCACAGATACGCAGTATTTT
TRBV10-3,.,TRBD2,TRBJ2-1,CAIRGTSGNEQFF,TGTGCCATCAGGGGGACTAGCGGCAATGAGCAGTTCTTC
TRBV2,.,TRBD2,TRBJ2-5,CASNVMVGGGETQYF,TGTGCCAGCAATGTTATGGTGGGCGGGGGAGAGACCCAGTACTTC
TRBV18,.,.,TRBJ1-1,CASSPSRAMNTEAFF,TGTGCCAGCTCACCCTCCAGGGCGATGAACACTGAAGCTTTCTTT
TRBV11-2,.,.,TRBJ2-3,CASSLGLRGYTQYF,TGTGCCAGCAGCTTAGGGCTTCGGGGGTATACGCAGTATTTT
TRBV30,.,TRBD1,TRBJ1-1,CAWGFGAGGTEAFF,TGTGCCTGGGGCTTCGGGGCAGGGGGCACTGAAGCTTTCTTT
TRBV20-1,.,.,TRBJ2-7,CSASVWPYYEQYF,TGCAGTGCTAGTGTATGGCCTTACTACGAGCAGTACTTC
TRBV28,.,.,TRBJ1-1,CASIGQEAFF,TGTGCCAGCATTGGACAAGAGGCTTTCTTT
TRBV5-1,.,TRBD2,TRBJ2-7,CASSLASSGRFYEQYF,TGCGCCAGCAGCTTGGCCTCTAGCGGGAGGTTCTACGAGCAGTACTTC
TRBV3-1/TRBV3-2,.,.,TRBJ1-1,CASSRLQNTEAFF,TGTGCCAGCAGCCGACTGCAGAACACTGAAGCTTTCTTT
TRBV6-5,.,.,TRBJ1-5,CASRDRRNQPQHF,TGTGCCAGCAGAGACAGGCGCAATCAGCCCCAGCATTTT
TRBV5-6,.,TRBD2,TRBJ2-5,CASSWNLAGDETQYF,TGTGCCAGCAGCTGGAATTTAGCGGGAGATGAGACCCAGTACTTC
TRBV19,once,TRBD1,TRBJ1-5,CASSPGQGARQPQHF,TGTGCCAGTAGCCCCGGACAGGGGGCGCGGCAGCCCCAGCATTTT
TRBV19,.,.,TRBJ1-2,CASSPPGAPYGYTF,TGTGCCAGTAGCCCCCCCGGAGCACCCTATGGCTACACCTTC
TRBV19,.,.,TRBJ2-3,CAAGGASTDTQYF,TGTGCCGCTGGAGGGGCCTCCACAGATACGCAGTATTTT
TRBV3-1/TRBV3-2,.,.,TRBJ2-2,CASSQPEGVGTGELFF,TGTGCCAGCAGCCAACCTGAGGGAGTGGGCACCGGGGAGCTGTTTTTT
TRBV9,.,TRBD1,TRBJ1-2,CASSVEDRGTGYTF,TGTGCCAGCAGCGTAGAGGACAGGGGTACCGGCTACACCTTC
TRBV7-9,.,TRBD1,TRBJ2-5,CASSWGQGVSKTQYF,TGTGCCAGCAGCTGGGGACAGGGAGTTTCCAAGACCCAGTACTTC
TRBV18,.,.,TRBJ1-1,CASLGGGMYTEAFF,TGTGCCAGCCTTGGGGGGGGCATGTACACTGAAGCTTTCTTT
TRBV2,.,TRBD1,TRBJ1-5,CASSVGGRGIQPQHF,TGTGCCAGCAGTGTTGGGGGCAGGGGGATTCAGCCCCAGCATTTT
TRBV27,.,.,TRBJ2-1,CASSEDDNEQFF,TGTGCCAGCAGTGAGGATGACAATGAGCAGTTCTTC
TRBV2,.,.,TRBJ2-2,CASSPQWSTGELFF,TGTGCCAGCAGCCCCCAGTGGAGCACCGGGGAGCTGTTTTTT
TRBV5-1,.,.,TRBJ1-4,CASRWQRNEKLFF,TGCGCCAGCAGATGGCAGCGAAATGAAAAACTGTTTTTT
TRBV5-8,.,TRBD1,TRBJ2-5,CASSNGQAMGETQYF,TGTGCCAGCAGCAACGGACAGGCTATGGGGGAGACCCAGTACTTC
TRBV12-5,.,.,TRBJ1-4,CASGLLVGSTTNEKLFF,TGTGCTAGTGGTTTGTTGGTAGGGAGCACAACTAATGAAAAACTGTTTTTT
TRBV7-9,.,.,TRBJ1-5,CASSLEGASNQPQHF,TGTGCCAGCAGCTTAGAAGGAGCGAGCAATCAGCCCCAGCATTTT
TRBV2,.,TRBD1,TRBJ2-7,CASSAIDRSQQGSFVTYEQYF,TGTGCCAGCAGTGCAATCGACCGGTCTCAACAGGGGAGTTTCGTTACCTACGAGCAGTACTTC
TRBV7-9,once,TRBD1,TRBJ2-5,CASSLLGLRDRQETQYF,TGTGCCAGCAGCTTATTGGGCTTAAGGGACAGGCAAGAGACCCAGTACTTC
TRBV5-1,.,TRBD2,TRBJ2-7,CASSHRTSGMYEQYF,TGCGCCAGCAGTCATCGGACTAGCGGGATGTACGAGCAGTACTTC
TRBV1,once,.,TRBJ1-2,CTSSPQRACGLLFYGYTF,TGCACCAGCAGCCCACAGAGGGCCTGCGGCCTTCTATTCTATGGCTACACCTTC
TRBV19,.,TRBD1,TRBJ2-2,CASIRQGASKGAGELFF,TGTGCCAGTATCAGGCAGGGGGCCTCCAAAGGCGCCGGGGAGCTGTTTTTT
TRBV29-1,.,TRBD1,TRBJ1-2,CSVGLTGEGGYTF,TGCAGCGTCGGGCTGACAGGGGAGGGGGGCTACACCTTC
TRBV28,.,.,TRBJ2-7,CASSYPFGQIYEQYF,TGTGCCAGCAGTTACCCTTTCGGACAGATTTACGAGCAGTACTTC
TRBV10-3,.,TRBD2,TRBJ2-3,CAIESSGRADTQYF,TGTGCCATCGAGTCTAGCGGGAGGGCAGATACGCAGTATTTT
TRBV30,.,TRBD2,TRBJ2-5,CAGSGSGGETQYF,TGTGCCGGGAGCGGGAGCGGAGGGGAGACCCAGTACTTC
TRBV15,.,.,TRBJ2-7,CATSRDSSYEQYF,TGTGCCACCAGCCGGGACTCCTCCTACGAGCAGTACTTC
TRBV6-5,.,.,TRBJ2-7,CASTFTGYEQYF,TGTGCCAGCACTTTCACAGGCTACGAGCAGTACTTC
TRBV24-1,.,.,TRBJ1-5,CATTPTGTNNQPQHF,TGTGCCACCACCCCGACCGGGACAAATAATCAGCCCCAGCATTTT
TRBV5-1,.,TRBD1,TRBJ2-3,CASSHAGTGNTDTQYF,TGCGCCAGCAGCCACGCCGGGACAGGGAACACAGATACGCAGTATTTT
TRBV6-5,.,TRBD1,TRBJ1-2,CAGRTGGRGYTF,TGTGCCGGACGGACAGGGGGTAGAGGCTACACCTTC
TRBV29-1,.,.,TRBJ2-1,CSVRGPNPRLVNNEQFF,TGCAGCGTCAGAGGCCCCAACCCACGCCTAGTCAACAATGAGCAGTTCTTC
TRBV6-2/TRBV6-3,once,.,TRBJ1-2,CASSLAGALFRSGYTF,TGTGCCAGCAGTTTGGCAGGGGCCCTTTTTCGGAGTGGCTACACCTTC
TRBV9,.,.,TRBJ2-7,CASSVNPYSYEQYF,TGTGCCAGCAGCGTAAACCCCTACTCCTACGAGCAGTACTTC
TRBV28,.,.,TRBJ2-7,CASRTGIRGQYF,TGTGCCAGCAGGACGGGGATCCGAGGGCAGTACTTC